This TCR beta chain comes out of a study of blood T cell repertoires in COVID-19. Germline loops: CDR1 SEHNR, CDR2 FQNEAQ (reference sequence). The CDR3 extends over 13 amino acids. Trimming cost V 5 bases and J 6 bases, with 14 bases left between them. Those enrolled, adults aged roughly 18 to 100 years, came from 20 to 25 US areas. Authors' methods: Amplified reference gene primers provided the basis for estimating nucleated cell counts. The protocol was immunoSEQ multiplex PCR, while the TCRdb copy is restricted to in-frame clones and leaves out a portion. V, J and clone size are those of that table, while D and trimming were read from the DNA. The sample holds some 500,000 clones, around nine tenths seen once.

The chain is built from TRBV7-9 and TRBJ2-7; tentatively, D is TRBD1 (6 bases). Sequencing used PBMCs or T cells enriched from blood (not recorded which). The sequence was collected from a woman aged 40 to 49 who had recovered from COVID-19. CDR3 loop: CASSPTGPGEQYF. In DNA form, the CDR3 reads TGTGCCAGCAGCCCTACAGGGCCGGGCGAGCAGTACTTC.